The 3 T cell receptor beta chains below were found in one sample sequenced in a study of control samples from healthy donors and cancer patients. Assay: immunoSEQ multiplex PCR; the TCRdb copy retains only in-frame clones and omits some. The table lists roughly 49,000 clones, roughly 86% of them singletons. Source material: PBMCs. These receptors all come from a man in his forties or fifties with head and neck cancer.

This clone showed up just once. The chain is built from TRBV14 and TRBJ1-2; 7 nucleotides align to TRBD1. Germline values: CDR1 SGHDN, CDR2 FVKESK. The CDR3 is made up of 13 amino acids. Trimming took 6 bases from V and 6 from J; bases not matched to a gene: 7. DNA of the CDR3: TGTGCCAGCAGACGGGACAGCGAACATGGCTACACCTTC. It encodes CASRRDSEHGYTF.

J is TRBJ2-7 and V is TRBV4-3; 7 bases match TRBD2. CDR3 length equals 14 residues. Germline values: CDR1 LGHNA, CDR2 YSLEER. Unmatched junction bases numbered 3, after V lost 4 bases and J lost 0 bases. Here the CDR3 DNA reads TGCGCCAGCAGCCCATCGGGGGGCTCCTACGAGCAGTACTTC. This codes for CASSPSGGSYEQYF.

The chain recombines TRBV6-5 with TRBJ1-2, with 9 bases fitting TRBD1. Germline V gene lookup returns CDR1 MNHEY and CDR2 SVGAGI. V lost 6 bases and J lost 4; bases outside the gene matches: 6. The length of the CDR3 is 14 residues. CDR3 nucleotides: TGTGCCAGCAGACTCGGGACAGGGCCCTATGGCTACACCTTC. It yields the protein CASRLGTGPYGYTF.